Here is one T cell receptor (beta chain) with its context. No antigen is known for it. Libraries of TCR beta came from quantitative 5'-RACE with molecular barcodes. Each CDR3 protein gets one entry after TCRdb re-called the 5' RACE reads with MiXCR. The table records over 450,000 distinct CDR3 sequences, approximately 12% of them present only once. The data derive from a study of CD8 T cells in ankylosing spondylitis. The study's findings and limits: According to the report, clones linked to the disease were significantly enriched in matched synovial fluid samples taken from ankylosing spondylitis patients. Eight highly homologous variants made up a TCR beta motif, and this motif appeared characteristic of ankylosing spondylitis blood.

Germline CDR1 SGHAT, CDR2 FQNNGV. The CDR3 has 15 amino acids. Trimming cost V 6 bases and J 4 bases, with 16 bases left between them. The sequenced material came from blood, either unsorted or a sorted T cell fraction (not recorded which). The chain employs TRBV11-2 and TRBJ1-3; the D gene is possibly TRBD1 (6 bases). The TCR originated in a male donor with ankylosing spondylitis. This chain's CDR3 is CASRKGGQAGNTIYF. CDR3 nucleotide sequence: TGTGCCAGCAGAAAAGGGGGGCAAGCAGGAAACACCATATATTTT. Full variable domain (outside the CDR3, taken from reference TRBV11-2 and TRBJ1-3): EAGVAQSPRYKIIEKRQSVAFWCNPISGHATLYWYQQILGQGPKLLIQFQNNGVVDDSQLPKDRFSAERLKGVDSTLKIQPAKLEDSAVYLCASRKGGQAGNTIYFGEGSWLTVV.